This T cell receptor (beta chain) was identified during a study of blood T cells in healthy people across ages. Broader study findings: Estimates based on one million T cells were treated as lower bounds. Unsorted PBMCs prevented conclusive naive versus antigen-experienced comparison. In the absence of known donor CMV status, changes in expanded clonotypes were possibly confounded.

This clonotype was counted between two and nine times. Its target is unknown. Combining a sample-barcoded 5' primer with a J-beta primer mix, a second PCR ran for about 7 to 11 cycles. From the 5' RACE reads, TCRdb called clonotypes with MiXCR, one entry per CDR3 protein. The sample records almost 800,000 distinct CDR3 sequences, roughly 60% being singletons. The CDR3 has 15 residues. V was clipped by 3 bases and J by 4 bases; unmatched bases: 4. Germline-derived CDR1 and CDR2 are ENHRY and SYGVKD. The rearrangement joins TRBV10-3 to TRBJ2-7; 12 nucleotides match TRBD1. This clonotype was sampled from a man aged 30 to 39 in good health. Material for sequencing was blood. CDR3 nucleotides: TGTGCCATCAGTGACTCGGGACAGGGGGCTTACGAGCAGTACTTC. Protein: CAISDSGQGAYEQYF.